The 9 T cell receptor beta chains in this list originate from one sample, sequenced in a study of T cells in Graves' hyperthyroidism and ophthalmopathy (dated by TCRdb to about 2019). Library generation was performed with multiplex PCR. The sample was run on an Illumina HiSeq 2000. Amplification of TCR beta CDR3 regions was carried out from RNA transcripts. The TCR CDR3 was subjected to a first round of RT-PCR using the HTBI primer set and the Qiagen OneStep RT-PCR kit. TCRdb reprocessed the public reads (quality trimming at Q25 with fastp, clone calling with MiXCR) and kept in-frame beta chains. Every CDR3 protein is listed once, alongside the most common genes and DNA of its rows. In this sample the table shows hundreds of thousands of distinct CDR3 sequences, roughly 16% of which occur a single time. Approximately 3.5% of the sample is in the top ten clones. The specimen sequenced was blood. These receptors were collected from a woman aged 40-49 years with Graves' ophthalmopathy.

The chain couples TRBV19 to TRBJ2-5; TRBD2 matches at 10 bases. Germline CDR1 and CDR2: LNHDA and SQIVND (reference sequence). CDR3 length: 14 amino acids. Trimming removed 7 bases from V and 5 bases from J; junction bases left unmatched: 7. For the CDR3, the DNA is TGTGCCAGTACCTTAGCGGGAGGTGGGGAGACCCAGTACTTC. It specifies CASTLAGGGETQYF.

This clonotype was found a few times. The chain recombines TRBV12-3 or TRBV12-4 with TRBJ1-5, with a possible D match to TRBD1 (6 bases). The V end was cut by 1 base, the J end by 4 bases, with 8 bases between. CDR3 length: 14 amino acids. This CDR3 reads CASSLGGRNQPQHF. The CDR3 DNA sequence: TGTGCCAGCAGTTTAGGGGGGCGTAATCAGCCCCAGCATTTT.

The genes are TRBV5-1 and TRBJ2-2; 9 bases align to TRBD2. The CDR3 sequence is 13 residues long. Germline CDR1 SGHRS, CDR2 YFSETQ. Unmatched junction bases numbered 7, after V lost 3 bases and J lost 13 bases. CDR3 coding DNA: TGCGCCAGCAGCTCTGCGGGAGGGCAGGGGCTGTTTTTT. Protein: CASSSAGGQGLFF.

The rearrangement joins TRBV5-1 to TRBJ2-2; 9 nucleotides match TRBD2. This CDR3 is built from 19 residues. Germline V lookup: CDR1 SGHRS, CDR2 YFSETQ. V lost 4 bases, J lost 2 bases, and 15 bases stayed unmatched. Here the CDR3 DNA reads TGCGCCAGCAGCCCCGACCCGGGACTAGCACAAACCAACACCGGGGAGCTGTTTTTT. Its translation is CASSPDPGLAQTNTGELFF.

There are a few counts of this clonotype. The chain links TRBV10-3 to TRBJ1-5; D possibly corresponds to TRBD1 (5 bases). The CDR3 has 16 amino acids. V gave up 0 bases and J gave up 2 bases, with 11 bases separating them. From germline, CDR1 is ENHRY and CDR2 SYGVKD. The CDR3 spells CAISESTVAGNQPQHF. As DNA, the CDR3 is TGTGCCATCAGTGAGTCGACAGTCGCAGGCAATCAGCCCCAGCATTTT.

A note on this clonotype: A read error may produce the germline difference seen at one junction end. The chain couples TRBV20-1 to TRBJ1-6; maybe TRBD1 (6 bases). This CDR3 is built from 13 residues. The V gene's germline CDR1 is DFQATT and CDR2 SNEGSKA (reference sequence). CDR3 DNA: TGCAGTGCTAGTCGGCAGGGGAATTCACCCCTCCGCTTT. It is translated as CSASRQGNSPLRF.

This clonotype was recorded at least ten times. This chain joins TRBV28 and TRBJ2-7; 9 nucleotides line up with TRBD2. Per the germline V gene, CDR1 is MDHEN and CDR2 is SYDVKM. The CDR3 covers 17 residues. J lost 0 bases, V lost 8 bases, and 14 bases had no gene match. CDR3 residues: CASGGAAGGRSSYEQYF. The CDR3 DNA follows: TGTGCCAGCGGGGGGGCGGCGGGAGGGAGGAGCTCCTACGAGCAGTACTTC. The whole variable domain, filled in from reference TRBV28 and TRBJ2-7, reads DVKVTQSSRYLVKRTGEKVFLECVQDMDHENMFWYRQDPGLGLRLIYFSYDVKMKEKGDIPEGYSVSREKKERFSLILESASTNQTSMYLCASGGAAGGRSSYEQYFGPGTRLTVT.

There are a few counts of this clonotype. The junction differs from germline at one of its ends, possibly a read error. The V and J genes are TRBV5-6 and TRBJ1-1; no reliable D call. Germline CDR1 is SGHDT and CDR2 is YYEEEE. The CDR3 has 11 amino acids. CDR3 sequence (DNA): TGTGCCAGCAGCTTGAACACTGGAGCTTTCTTT. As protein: CASSLNTGAFF.

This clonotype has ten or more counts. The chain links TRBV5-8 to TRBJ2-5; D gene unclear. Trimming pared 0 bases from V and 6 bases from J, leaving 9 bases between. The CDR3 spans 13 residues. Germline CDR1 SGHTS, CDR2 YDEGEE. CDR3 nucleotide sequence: TGTGCCAGCAGCTTGGAAATGGCAAAGACCCAGTACTTC. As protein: CASSLEMAKTQYF. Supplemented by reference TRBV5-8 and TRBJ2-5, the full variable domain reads EAGVTQSPTHLIKTRGQQATLRCSPISGHTSVYWYQQALGLGLQFLLWYDEGEERNRGNFPPRFSGRQFPNYSSELNVNALELEDSALYLCASSLEMAKTQYFGPGTRLLVL.